Following are 28 T cell receptor beta chains from one sample sequenced in a study of graft-versus-host responses after intestinal transplantation. Profiling relied on immunoSEQ multiplex PCR, and the TCRdb table lists in-frame clones only, not all of them. The data show over 65,000 clones, 92% seen once. Specimen: PBMCs, collected 98 days after intestinal transplantation. The origin of the receptors is a human patient who received an intestinal transplant, so some T cells may come from the graft donor.

The J gene is TRBJ2-3, the V gene TRBV4-1; no definite D call. This CDR3 contains 17 residues. The germline V gene has CDR1 MGHRA and CDR2 YSYEKL. The germline V and J ends were trimmed by 1 base and 0 bases, with 14 bases remaining between them. As DNA, the CDR3 is TGCGCCAGCAGCCAAGTGCCTTCCAGCCTAAGCACAGATACGCAGTATTTT. It specifies CASSQVPSSLSTDTQYF.

V and J are TRBV7-3 and TRBJ2-3; 9 nucleotides agree with TRBD2. J gave up 5 bases and V 6 bases, and 6 bases lay outside the gene matches. The length of the CDR3 is 14 residues. Germline CDR1 SGHTA, CDR2 FQGTGA. The CDR3 coding sequence is TGTGCCAGCAGTCTAAGCGGGGGGAAAGATACGCAGTATTTT. Encoded protein: CASSLSGGKDTQYF. The full variable domain, completed using reference TRBV7-3 and TRBJ2-3, is GAGVSQTPSNKVTEKGKYVELRCDPISGHTALYWYRQSLGQGPEFLIYFQGTGAADDSGLPNDRFFAVRPEGSVSTLKIQRTERGDSAVYLCASSLSGGKDTQYFGPGTRLTVL.

This sequence joins TRBV6-1 and TRBJ2-2; TRBD2 agrees at 7 bases. Germline V CDR1 and CDR2: MNHNS, SASEGT. This CDR3 comprises 17 residues. After removal of 3 bases from V and 7 bases from J, the junction contained 14 bases not matched to a gene. CDR3 bases: TGTGCCAGCAGTGACAACCCCGCGGAGCGGGGTGACGGGGAGCTGTTTTTT. Its translation is CASSDNPAERGDGELFF.

The CDR3 protein is CASSLFGQGVGNQETQYF. The CDR3 DNA sequence: TGTGCCAGCAGCTTATTCGGACAGGGGGTTGGGAACCAAGAGACCCAGTACTTC. The rearrangement links TRBV11-2 to TRBJ2-5, with 10 bases fitting TRBD1. Germline V gene sequence: CDR1 SGHAT, CDR2 FQNNGV. The length of the CDR3 is 18 residues. J was trimmed by 0 bases and V by 2 bases; bases with no gene match: 9.

This chain uses TRBV29-1 with TRBJ2-7; 9 positions match TRBD1. The V segment lost 6 bases and the J segment 3 bases; nucleotides outside the gene matches: 6. Germline CDR1 and CDR2: SQVTM and ANQGSEA. There are 13 residues in the CDR3. CDR3 residues: CSVTGGTGYEQYF. The CDR3 DNA is TGCAGCGTGACAGGGGGGACTGGCTACGAGCAGTACTTC.

This clone was seen once. The chain employs TRBV2 and TRBJ2-3, with unresolved D. CDR1 is SNHLY and CDR2 is FYNNEI in the germline V gene. The CDR3 spans 15 residues. V dropped 6 bases and J dropped 1 base, with 14 bases sitting between them. CDR3: CASSDPQSGTDTQYF. The CDR3 coding sequence is TGTGCCAGCAGCGACCCCCAGTCGGGCACAGATACGCAGTATTTT.

This clone was picked up one time. The rearrangement links TRBV5-4 to TRBJ2-5; 8 nucleotides match TRBD2. Germline CDR1 is SGHNT and CDR2 is YYREEE (reference sequence). The CDR3 extends over 13 amino acids. The V segment lost 4 bases and the J segment 11 bases; nucleotides outside the gene matches: 10. CDR3 sequence reads: CASSNGLAGEQYF. The CDR3 nucleotides are TGTGCCAGCAGCAACGGACTAGCAGGGGAGCAGTACTTC.

The chain uses TRBV29-1 and TRBJ2-5; 12 nucleotides align to TRBD2. The J segment lost 4 bases and the V segment lost 2 bases, leaving 2 bases of the junction unmatched. Per germline, CDR1 SQVTM and CDR2 ANQGSEA. The CDR3 runs 14 residues. CDR3 coding DNA: TGCAGCGTTGAAACTAGCGGGAGGCCAGAGACCCAGTACTTC. Its translation is CSVETSGRPETQYF.

The chain links TRBV5-6 to TRBJ2-5, with 7 bases matching TRBD2. The CDR3 is made up of 17 amino acids. V trimming: 3 bases; J trimming: 2 bases; junction bases outside the gene matches: 13. Germline assignment: CDR1 SGHDT and CDR2 YYEEEE. CDR3 nucleotide sequence: TGTGCCAGCAGCTCGCGGAGGGCTAGCGGTATACAAGAGACCCAGTACTTC. Its protein product is CASSSRRASGIQETQYF.

The V call is TRBV6-5, the J call TRBJ2-1, with D unclear. This CDR3 has 13 residues. V was clipped by 0 bases and J by 6 bases, with 6 bases between them. Germline V gene data show CDR1 as MNHEY and CDR2 as SVGAGI. CDR3 region: CASSYSTANEQFF. In nucleotides, the CDR3 is TGTGCCAGCAGTTACTCGACGGCCAATGAGCAGTTCTTC.

This chain joins TRBV19 and TRBJ2-1; 8 positions match TRBD2. CDR3 length: 15 residues. Germline V CDR1 and CDR2: LNHDA, SQIVND (reference sequence). V gave up 1 base and J gave up 4 bases; unmatched junction bases: 3. The CDR3 sequence: CASSIALAEYNEQFF. CDR3 DNA: TGTGCCAGTAGTATAGCACTAGCGGAATACAATGAGCAGTTCTTC.

The chain couples TRBV27 to TRBJ2-4, with a possible D match to TRBD1 (6 bases). The germline V and J ends were trimmed by 3 bases and 1 base, with 16 bases remaining between them. Germline V gene sequence: CDR1 MNHEY, CDR2 SMNVEV (reference sequence). This CDR3 has 17 residues. CDR3 protein: CASSLGWGQGAKNIQYF. In DNA, the CDR3 is TGTGCCAGCAGTTTGGGATGGGGACAAGGGGCCAAAAACATTCAGTACTTC.

V and J are TRBV5-1 and TRBJ2-1; D assignment may be TRBD1 or TRBD2 (6 bases each). Germline values: CDR1 SGHRS, CDR2 YFSETQ. The CDR3 has 15 residues. Trimming stripped 1 base from V and 6 bases from J, with 14 bases between. The DNA of the CDR3 is TGCGCCAGCAGCTTGATACTAGGAGGGGGCAATGAGCAGTTCTTC. Protein: CASSLILGGGNEQFF.

V and J are TRBV7-3 and TRBJ2-7, with 7 bases lining up with TRBD2. Germline CDR1 SGHTA, CDR2 FQGTGA. With V trimmed by 5 bases and J by 5 bases, 12 bases remained unmatched. The CDR3 is 15 amino acids. The CDR3: CASSPLPGRENEQYF. The DNA for the CDR3 is TGTGCCAGCAGCCCTCTCCCGGGGAGGGAAAACGAGCAGTACTTC.

This clone was seen a few times. V and J are TRBV7-2 and TRBJ2-2; TRBD1 matches 7 bases. Germline V lookup: CDR1 SGHTA, CDR2 FQGNSA. This CDR3 contains 15 residues. Trimming at V came to 5 bases and at J to 4 bases, leaving 7 bases not matched to a gene. CDR3 sequence reads: CASSRGQSFTGELFF. The CDR3 DNA follows: TGTGCCAGCAGCCGGGGACAGTCCTTCACCGGGGAGCTGTTTTTT.

The chain combines TRBV2 with TRBJ2-1; 9 bases agree with TRBD2. This CDR3 comprises 16 residues. Germline CDR1 reads SNHLY; CDR2 reads FYNNEI. The V and J ends lost 2 bases and 6 bases, in that order; junction bases with no gene match: 8. CDR3 amino acids: CASSETPSGALNEQFF. CDR3 DNA: TGTGCCAGCAGTGAAACCCCTAGCGGGGCCCTCAATGAGCAGTTCTTC.

The J gene is TRBJ1-2, the V gene TRBV6-5, with D possibly matching TRBD1 (5 bases). The CDR3 extends over 13 amino acids. Trimming took off 6 bases at V and 3 bases at J, with 11 bases between the two ends. The germline V gene has CDR1 MNHEY and CDR2 SVGAGI. This CDR3 is CASSPTQDYGYTF. The CDR3 DNA follows: TGTGCCAGCAGCCCCACACAGGACTATGGCTACACCTTC.

J is TRBJ2-5 and V is TRBV19, with a tentative D call TRBD2 (6 bases). The V gene lost 5 bases and the J gene lost 2 bases, with 9 bases spanning the gap. CDR3 length: 13 amino acids. Per germline, CDR1 LNHDA and CDR2 SQIVND (reference sequence). The CDR3 sequence is CASSWAGQETQYF. The CDR3 DNA sequence: TGTGCCAGTAGTTGGGCGGGACAAGAGACCCAGTACTTC.

The V gene is TRBV6-1, the J gene TRBJ2-7; no clear D gene. Germline V gene lookup returns CDR1 MNHNS and CDR2 SASEGT. Trimming shortened V by 8 bases and J by 4 bases, and 15 bases separated the two germline ends. The CDR3 is made up of 13 amino acids. CDR3 sequence: CASDLGPSYEQYF. The CDR3 coding sequence is TGTGCCAGCGATCTTGGTCCTAGTTACGAGCAGTACTTC.

This clone was detected once. The chain is built from TRBV7-3 and TRBJ2-4, with TRBD2 identical over 8 bases. Trimming took 8 bases from V and 5 from J; bases not matched to a gene: 11. Per the germline V gene, CDR1 is SGHTA and CDR2 is FQGTGA. The CDR3 loop spans 15 amino acids. This CDR3 reads CASSLVGGGENIQYF. CDR3 DNA sequence: TGTGCCAGCTCCCTCGTCGGGGGGGGCGAAAACATTCAGTACTTC.

The chain joins TRBV4-1 to TRBJ2-5; 9 bases match TRBD1. This CDR3 has 15 residues. V was pared by 2 bases and J by 5 bases, with 6 bases of the junction left unmatched. The germline CDR1 and CDR2 sequences are MGHRA and YSYEKL. CDR3 DNA sequence: TGCGCCAGCAGCCAAAGACAGGGGGATTCTGAGACCCAGTACTTC. It specifies CASSQRQGDSETQYF.

The chain has TRBV4-1 and TRBJ2-2, with 11 positions matching TRBD2. V shed 0 bases and J 5 bases; nucleotides not matched to a gene: 2. Germline values: CDR1 MGHRA, CDR2 YSYEKL. This CDR3 is built from 16 residues. CDR3: CASSQDGTSGTGELFF. The CDR3 DNA follows: TGCGCCAGCAGCCAAGATGGGACTAGCGGAACCGGGGAGCTGTTTTTT.

The chain carries TRBV10-3 and TRBJ2-7; D gene ambiguous. Germline CDR1 reads ENHRY; CDR2 reads SYGVKD. V was clipped by 0 bases and J by 3 bases, with 12 bases between them. This CDR3 has 15 amino acids. This CDR3 reads CAISESGGFVYEQYF. The CDR3 DNA sequence: TGTGCCATCAGTGAGTCGGGTGGGTTTGTCTACGAGCAGTACTTC.

The chain's CDR3 is CASSWTGGVYEQYF. In DNA form, the CDR3 reads TGCGCCAGCAGCTGGACAGGGGGAGTCTACGAGCAGTACTTC. J is TRBJ2-7 and V is TRBV5-1, with TRBD1 matching 10 bases. V dropped 3 bases and J dropped 3; count of bases not matched to a gene: 3. Looked up from germline, CDR1 is SGHRS and CDR2 is YFSETQ. This CDR3 has 14 residues.

The V call is TRBV6-5, the J call TRBJ2-1; 11 bases are shared with TRBD2. The CDR3 is 15 amino acids. V dropped 5 bases and J dropped 8; count of bases not matched to a gene: 8. Germline V CDR1 and CDR2: MNHEY, SVGAGI. CDR3 DNA sequence: TGTGCCAGCAGTCCTCTAGCGGGGGGTAGGGATGAGCAGTTCTTC. Amino acid sequence: CASSPLAGGRDEQFF.

The chain employs TRBV30 and TRBJ2-2, with D hard to call. CDR1 GTSNPN and CDR2 SVGIG come from the germline V gene (reference sequence). Trimming removed 5 bases at V and 5 bases at J, with 6 bases between. The CDR3 extends over 11 amino acids. The CDR3 bases are TGTGCCTGGGAGCCAACCGGGGAGCTGTTTTTT. Its translation is CAWEPTGELFF.

The V and J genes are TRBV9 and TRBJ2-3; 9 bases are a match to TRBD2. Trimming at V came to 0 bases and at J to 4 bases, leaving 6 bases not matched to a gene. Germline loops: CDR1 SGDLS, CDR2 YYNGEE. The CDR3 has 16 residues. As DNA, the CDR3 is TGTGCCAGCAGCGTAGAAGGCGGGGGGGCAGCAGATACGCAGTATTTT. It codes for CASSVEGGGAADTQYF.

The genes are TRBV11-2 and TRBJ2-7; 9 positions agree with TRBD1. V was clipped by 6 bases and J by 3 bases; unmatched bases: 6. The V gene's germline CDR1 is SGHAT and CDR2 FQNNGV. The CDR3 is made up of 14 amino acids. The CDR3 nucleotides read TGTGCCAGCAGAATTGGACAGGGGAGCTACGAGCAGTACTTC. Its translation: CASRIGQGSYEQYF.